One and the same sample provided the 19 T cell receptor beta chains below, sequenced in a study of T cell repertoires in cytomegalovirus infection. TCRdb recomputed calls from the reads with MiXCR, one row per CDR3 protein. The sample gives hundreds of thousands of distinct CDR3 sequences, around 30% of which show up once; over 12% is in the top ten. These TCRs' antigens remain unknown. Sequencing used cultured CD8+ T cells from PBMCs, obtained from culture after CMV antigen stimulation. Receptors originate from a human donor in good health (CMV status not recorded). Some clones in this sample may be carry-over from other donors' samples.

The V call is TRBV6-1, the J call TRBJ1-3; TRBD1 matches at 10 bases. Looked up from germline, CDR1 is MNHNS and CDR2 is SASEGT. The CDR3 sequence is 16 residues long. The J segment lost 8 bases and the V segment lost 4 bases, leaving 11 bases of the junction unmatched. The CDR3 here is CASSATPGQGIDTIYF. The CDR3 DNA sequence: TGTGCCAGCAGTGCTACTCCGGGACAGGGGATAGACACCATATATTTT.

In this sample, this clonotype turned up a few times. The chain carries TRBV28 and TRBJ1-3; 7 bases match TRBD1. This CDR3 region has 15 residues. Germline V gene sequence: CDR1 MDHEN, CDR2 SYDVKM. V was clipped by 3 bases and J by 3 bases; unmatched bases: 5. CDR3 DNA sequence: TGTGCCAGCAGTTTCTGGGACAGCCATGGAAACACCATATATTTT. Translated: CASSFWDSHGNTIYF.

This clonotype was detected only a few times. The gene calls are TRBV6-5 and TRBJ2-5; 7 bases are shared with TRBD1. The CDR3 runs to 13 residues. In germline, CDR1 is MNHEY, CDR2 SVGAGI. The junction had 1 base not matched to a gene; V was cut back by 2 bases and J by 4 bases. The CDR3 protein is CASSYDRAETQYF. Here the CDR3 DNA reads TGTGCCAGCAGTTACGACAGGGCAGAGACCCAGTACTTC.

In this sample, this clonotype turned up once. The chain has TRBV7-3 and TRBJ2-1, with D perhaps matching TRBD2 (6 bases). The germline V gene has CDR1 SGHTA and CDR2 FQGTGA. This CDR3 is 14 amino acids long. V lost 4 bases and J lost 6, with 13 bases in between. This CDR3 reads CASSSDVGGNEQFF. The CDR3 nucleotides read TGTGCCAGCAGCTCGGACGTGGGGGGCAATGAGCAGTTCTTC. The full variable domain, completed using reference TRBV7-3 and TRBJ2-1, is GAGVSQTPSNKVTEKGKYVELRCDPISGHTALYWYRQSLGQGPEFLIYFQGTGAADDSGLPNDRFFAVRPEGSVSTLKIQRTERGDSAVYLCASSSDVGGNEQFFGPGTRLTVL.

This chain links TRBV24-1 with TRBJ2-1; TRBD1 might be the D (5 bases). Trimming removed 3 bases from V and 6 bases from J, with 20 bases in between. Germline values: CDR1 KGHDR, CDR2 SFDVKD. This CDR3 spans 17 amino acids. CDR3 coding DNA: TGTGCCACCAGTGATCACACAGGTGGCTTTTTCCCCAATGAGCAGTTCTTC. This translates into CATSDHTGGFFPNEQFF.

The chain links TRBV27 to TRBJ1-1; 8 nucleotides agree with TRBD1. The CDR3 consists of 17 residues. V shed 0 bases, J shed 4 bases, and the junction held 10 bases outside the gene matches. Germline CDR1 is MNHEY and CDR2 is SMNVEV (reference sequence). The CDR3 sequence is CASSLSRTGSLFTEAFF. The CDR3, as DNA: TGTGCCAGCAGTTTATCTCGGACAGGGAGTCTGTTCACTGAAGCTTTCTTT.

The CDR3 sequence is CASSQPDSPGGDTEAFF. In DNA form, the CDR3 reads TGTGCCAGCAGCCAACCCGACAGCCCCGGGGGCGACACTGAAGCTTTCTTT. The gene calls are TRBV3-1 and TRBJ1-1; perhaps TRBD1 as D (6 bases). Germline V gives CDR1 LGHDT, CDR2 YNNKEL (reference sequence). This CDR3 region has 17 residues. V lost 2 bases and J 3 bases, leaving 19 bases between the germline ends. Complete variable domain (other parts from reference TRBV3-1 and TRBJ1-1): DTAVSQTPKYLVTQMGNDKSIKCEQNLGHDTMYWYKQDSKKFLKIMFSYNNKELIINETVPNRFSPKSPDKAHLNLHINSLELGDSAVYFCASSQPDSPGGDTEAFFGQGTRLTVV.

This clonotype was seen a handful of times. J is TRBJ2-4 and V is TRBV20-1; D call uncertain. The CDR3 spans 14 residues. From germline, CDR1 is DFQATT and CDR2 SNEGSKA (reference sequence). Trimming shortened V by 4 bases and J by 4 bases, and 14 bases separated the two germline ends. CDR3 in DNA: TGCAGTGCTACCCTTCGGGCAGTAAAAAACATTCAGTACTTC. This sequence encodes CSATLRAVKNIQYF.

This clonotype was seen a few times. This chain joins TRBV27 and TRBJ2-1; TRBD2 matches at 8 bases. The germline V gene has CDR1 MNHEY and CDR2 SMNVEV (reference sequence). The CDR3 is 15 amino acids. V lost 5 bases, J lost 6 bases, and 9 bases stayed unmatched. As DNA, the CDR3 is TGTGCCAGCAGTCGAGCGGGGGTGCTTGTCAATGAGCAGTTCTTC. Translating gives CASSRAGVLVNEQFF.

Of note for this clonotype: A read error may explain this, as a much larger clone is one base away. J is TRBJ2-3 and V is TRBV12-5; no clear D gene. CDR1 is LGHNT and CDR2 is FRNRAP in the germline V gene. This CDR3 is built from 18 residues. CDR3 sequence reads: CAGGFLLETHSGSDTQYF. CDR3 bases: TGTGCTGGTGGTTTTCTCCTCGAGACACACTCAGGTTCGGATACGCAGTATTTT. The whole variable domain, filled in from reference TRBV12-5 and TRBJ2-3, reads DARVTQTPRHKVTEMGQEVTMRCQPILGHNTVFWYRQTMMQGLELLAYFRNRAPLDDSGMPKDRFSAEMPDATLATLKIQPSEPRDSAVYFCAGGFLLETHSGSDTQYFGPGTRLTVL.

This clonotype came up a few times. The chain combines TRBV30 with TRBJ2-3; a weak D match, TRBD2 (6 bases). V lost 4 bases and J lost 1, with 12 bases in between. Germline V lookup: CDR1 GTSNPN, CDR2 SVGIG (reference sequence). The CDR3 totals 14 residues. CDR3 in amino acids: CAWKLAPRTDTQYF. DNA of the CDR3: TGTGCCTGGAAACTAGCACCTCGCACAGATACGCAGTATTTT.

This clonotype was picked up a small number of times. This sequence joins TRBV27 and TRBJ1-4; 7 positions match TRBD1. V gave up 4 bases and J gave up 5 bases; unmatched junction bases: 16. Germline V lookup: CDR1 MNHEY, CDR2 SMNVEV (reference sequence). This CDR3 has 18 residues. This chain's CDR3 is CASSYTPRGTAENEKLFF. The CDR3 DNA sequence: TGTGCCAGCAGTTATACCCCTAGGGGGACAGCTGAAAATGAAAAACTGTTTTTT.

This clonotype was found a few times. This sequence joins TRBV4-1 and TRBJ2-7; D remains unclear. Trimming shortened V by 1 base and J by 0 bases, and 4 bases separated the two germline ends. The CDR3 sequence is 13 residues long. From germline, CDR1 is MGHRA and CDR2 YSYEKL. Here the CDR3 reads CASSQVVSYEQYF. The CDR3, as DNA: TGCGCCAGCAGCCAAGTCGTCTCCTACGAGCAGTACTTC.

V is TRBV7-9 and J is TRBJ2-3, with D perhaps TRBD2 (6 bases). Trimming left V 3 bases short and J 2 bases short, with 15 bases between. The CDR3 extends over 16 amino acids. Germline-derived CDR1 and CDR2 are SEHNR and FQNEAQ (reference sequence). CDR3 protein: CASSFLLARSTDTQYF. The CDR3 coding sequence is TGTGCCAGCAGCTTCTTGCTAGCGAGGTCCACAGATACGCAGTATTTT.

Written as DNA, the CDR3 is TGCAGCGTTGCTGAAGGCGGGATGAACACTGAAGCTTTCTTT. Translation: CSVAEGGMNTEAFF. The V and J genes are TRBV29-1 and TRBJ1-1; D is unresolved. The CDR3 has 14 amino acids. The germline V and J ends were trimmed by 4 bases and 0 bases, with 12 bases remaining between them. Per the germline V gene, CDR1 is SQVTM and CDR2 is ANQGSEA.

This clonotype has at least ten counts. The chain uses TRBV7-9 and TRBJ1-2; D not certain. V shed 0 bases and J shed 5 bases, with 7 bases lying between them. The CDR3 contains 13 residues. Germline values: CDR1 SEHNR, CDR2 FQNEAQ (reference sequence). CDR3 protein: CASSLAGFYGYTF. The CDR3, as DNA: TGTGCCAGCAGCTTAGCGGGGTTTTATGGCTACACCTTC.

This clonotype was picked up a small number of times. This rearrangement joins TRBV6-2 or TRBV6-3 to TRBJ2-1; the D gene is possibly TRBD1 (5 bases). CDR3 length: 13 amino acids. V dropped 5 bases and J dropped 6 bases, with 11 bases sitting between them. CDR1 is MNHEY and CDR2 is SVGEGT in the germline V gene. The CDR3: CASSPSGINEQFF. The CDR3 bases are TGTGCCAGCAGTCCATCAGGGATCAATGAGCAGTTCTTC.

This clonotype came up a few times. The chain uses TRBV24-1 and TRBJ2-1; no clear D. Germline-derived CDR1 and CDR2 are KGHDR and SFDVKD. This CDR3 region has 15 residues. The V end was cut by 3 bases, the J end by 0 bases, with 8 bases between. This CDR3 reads CATSDTPSSYNEQFF. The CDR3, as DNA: TGTGCCACCAGTGATACCCCGAGCTCCTACAATGAGCAGTTCTTC.

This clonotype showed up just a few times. The CDR3 protein is CASSRLPLAGRGTDTQYF. For the CDR3, the DNA is TGTGCCAGCAGTCGCCTTCCTTTAGCGGGGCGGGGCACAGATACGCAGTATTTT. The rearrangement joins TRBV6-5 to TRBJ2-3, with 8 bases matching TRBD2. The CDR3 contains 18 residues. Trimming removed 5 bases from V and 1 base from J; junction bases left unmatched: 14. CDR1 is MNHEY and CDR2 is SVGAGI in the germline V gene.